Described below is a single T cell receptor (beta chain) sequence and its context. The study ran its PCR with 60 Vbeta and 13 Jbeta primers. Repertoires were generated with immunoSEQ multiplex PCR, while TCRdb's copy carries only in-frame clones and drops some. This table holds around 180,000 clones, 79% found once. These data are taken from a study of cytomegalovirus exposure and HLA in healthy donors. About the study: Previous work identified 120 million or so unique TCR beta sequences from about 200 million T cells.

This CDR3 region has 15 residues. Per germline, CDR1 LGHNA and CDR2 YSLEER. Trimming cost V 0 bases and J 6 bases, with 11 bases left between them. The sample consisted of PBMCs. This TCR was sampled from a woman between 35 and 50 years old in good health and CMV-seronegative. The chain links TRBV4-3 to TRBJ1-4; possible D gene TRBD1, 5 bases. As DNA, the CDR3 is TGCGCCAGCAGCCAAGATGCCCAGGGTGATGAAAAACTGTTTTTT. This sequence encodes CASSQDAQGDEKLFF.